The T cell receptor beta chain under discussion was sequenced for a study of T cell responses to AZD1222 COVID-19 vaccine. TCRdb keeps only in-frame clones here, not all; method: immunoSEQ multiplex PCR. The data hold roughly 200,000 clones, with around 92% observed a single time. V was cut by 8 bases and J by 6 bases, with 16 bases left in between. The CDR3 sequence is 13 residues long. Germline CDR1 and CDR2: MNHEY and SVGAGI. The sample consisted of peripheral blood, taken on day 0 of AZD1222 vaccination. The chain recombines TRBV6-5 with TRBJ1-2; weak D call: TRBD1 (6 bases). This clonotype originated in an adult in good health. For the CDR3, the DNA is TGTGCCAGCCGGTGGGGGGGCAATGATGGCTACACCTTC. It is translated as CASRWGGNDGYTF.